This T cell receptor (beta chain) was obtained from a study of blood T cell repertoires in COVID-19. Study background: The United States, Italy and Spain provided the acute and convalescent COVID-19 samples. The cDNA or gDNA used as material had been derived from T cells, B-cell-depleted T cells, or PBMCs.

Germline loops: CDR1 SGHRS, CDR2 YFSETQ. CDR3 length: 16 amino acids. The trim removed 1 base at V and 2 bases at J, leaving 3 bases unmatched. This clone was detected only once. Methods used by the authors: Amplifying reference gene primers gave estimates of nucleated cell counts. Measured with immunoSEQ multiplex PCR; TCRdb has only the in-frame clones, and not every one. Clone size and the V and J calls come from that table; the DNA yielded D and trimming. The table has about 160,000 clones, around 80% seen once; the top ten hold nearly 15%. The chain recombines TRBV5-1 with TRBJ2-1; 10 nucleotides agree with TRBD2. This receptor was identified in a human donor with acute or convalescent COVID-19. The donor label of this sample is uncertain. Sequencing was carried out using peripheral blood. In nucleotides, the CDR3 is TGCGCCAGCAGCTTGCTAGCGGGGGATGCCTACAATGAGCAGTTCTTC. This translates into CASSLLAGDAYNEQFF.